The clone carrying this T cell receptor (beta chain) came up a few times. What it binds is unknown. Whenever a sample was processed, at least 7 million PBMCs were isolated. This sample stems from a study of blood T cells in healthy people across ages. The use of a sample-barcoded 5' primer and a J-beta primer mix characterized a second PCR of about 7 to 12 cycles. TCRdb ran MiXCR on the 5' RACE reads and lists one entry per CDR3 protein. The sample holds hundreds of thousands of distinct CDR3 sequences, approximately 30% seen once. Germline CDR1 and CDR2: LGHDT and YNNKEL (reference sequence). The CDR3 sequence is 15 residues long. Trimming took 8 bases from V and 4 from J, leaving 20 bases between them. General study results and limits: As age increased, TCR beta diversity per million T cells fell in a roughly linear fashion.

Source material: blood. The source of this sequence is a woman of 80 years or more in good health. The V and J genes are TRBV3-1 and TRBJ1-1; D gene unclear. The CDR3 loop is CASAQAGSWGTEAFF. Written as DNA, the CDR3 is TGTGCCAGCGCTCAGGCCGGGTCGTGGGGCACTGAAGCTTTCTTT.